The 3 T cell receptor beta chains presented below share a single source sample, sequenced in a study of T cells in localized non-small cell lung cancer. Produced via immunoSEQ multiplex PCR; TCRdb's table is partial and in-frame only. Of some 10,000 clones detected, about 88% appear once; the ten largest clones hold about 8.3%. The sequencing here drew on peripheral blood, taken before any cancer treatment. The receptors were sampled from a male donor older than 55 with stage III lung adenocarcinoma.

The V and J genes are TRBV10-2 and TRBJ2-7; D is ambiguous. With 4 bases removed from V and 0 bases from J, the gap between germline ends came to 4 bases. Germline V gene lookup returns CDR1 WSHSY and CDR2 SAAADI. CDR3 size: 12 residues. The CDR3 protein is CASSANSYEQYF. CDR3 sequence (DNA): TGCGCCAGCAGTGCGAACTCCTACGAGCAGTACTTC.

The rearrangement links TRBV6-1 to TRBJ1-4; no reliable D call. The V gene lost 6 bases and the J gene lost 4 bases, with 15 bases spanning the gap. CDR1 MNHNS and CDR2 SASEGT come from the germline V gene. CDR3 size: 15 residues. CDR3 in amino acids: CASSPARQLNEKLFF. The DNA for the CDR3 is TGTGCCAGCAGCCCTGCGCGGCAGCTTAATGAAAAACTGTTTTTT.

The V and J genes are TRBV9 and TRBJ1-3; 7 bases match TRBD1. CDR1 is SGDLS, CDR2 YYNGEE, per germline. Losses at the gene ends were 0 bases for V and 4 bases for J; bases not matched to a gene: 4. The CDR3 loop spans 15 amino acids. The DNA for the CDR3 is TGTGCCAGCAGCGTAGCAGGAGGGGGCGGAAACACCATATATTTT. Amino acid sequence: CASSVAGGGGNTIYF.